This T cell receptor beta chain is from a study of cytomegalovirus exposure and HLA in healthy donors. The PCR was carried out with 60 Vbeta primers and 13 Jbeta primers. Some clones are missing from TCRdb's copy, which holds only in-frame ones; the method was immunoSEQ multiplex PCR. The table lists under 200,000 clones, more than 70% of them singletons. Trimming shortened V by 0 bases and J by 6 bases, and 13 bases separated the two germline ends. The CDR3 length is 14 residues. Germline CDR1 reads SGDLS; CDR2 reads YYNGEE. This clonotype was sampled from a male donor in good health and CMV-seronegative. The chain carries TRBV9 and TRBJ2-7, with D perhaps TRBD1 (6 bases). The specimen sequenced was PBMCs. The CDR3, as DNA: TGTGCCAGCAGCGTAGGGGACAACCCTGCCGAGCAGTACTTC. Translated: CASSVGDNPAEQYF.